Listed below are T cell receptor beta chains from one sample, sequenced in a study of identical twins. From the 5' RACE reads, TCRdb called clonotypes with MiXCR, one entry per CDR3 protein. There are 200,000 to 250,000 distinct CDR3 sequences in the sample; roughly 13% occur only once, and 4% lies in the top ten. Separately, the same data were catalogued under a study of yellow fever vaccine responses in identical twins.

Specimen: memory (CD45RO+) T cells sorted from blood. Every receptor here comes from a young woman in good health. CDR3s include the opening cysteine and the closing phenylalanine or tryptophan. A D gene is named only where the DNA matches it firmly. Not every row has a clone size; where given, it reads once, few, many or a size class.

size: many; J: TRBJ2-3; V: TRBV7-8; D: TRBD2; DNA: TGTGCCAGCAGCTTAGAAGCGGGAGGGCCCTCAGATACGCAGTATTTT; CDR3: CASSLEAGGPSDTQYF
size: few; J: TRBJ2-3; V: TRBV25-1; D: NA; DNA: TGTGCCAGCAGTGGGACCGCGGAGACTTTAACAGATACGCAGTATTTT; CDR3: CASSGTAETLTDTQYF
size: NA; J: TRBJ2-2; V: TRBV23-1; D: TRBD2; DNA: TGCGCCAGCATTATGAGACGGCCGCTACTGGACTTTATCGCGGGAGGCCACACCGGGGAGCTGTTTTTT; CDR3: CASIMRRPLLDFIAGGHTGELFF
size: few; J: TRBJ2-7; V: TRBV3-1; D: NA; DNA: TGTGCCAGCAGCCACCTCGACAGAGAGCAGTACTTC; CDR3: CASSHLDREQYF
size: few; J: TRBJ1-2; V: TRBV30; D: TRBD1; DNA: TGTGCCTGGAGCGGGACAGGGGGATCTCCCGGTGGCTACACCTTC; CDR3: CAWSGTGGSPGGYTF
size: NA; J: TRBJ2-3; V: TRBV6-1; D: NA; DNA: TGTGCCAGCCTCAGAGGAAATAGGGCAGATACGCAGTATTTT; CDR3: CASLRGNRADTQYF
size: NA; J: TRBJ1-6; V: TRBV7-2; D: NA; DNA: TGTGCCAGCAGCTTAATAGGGGCGTTAAATAATTCACCCCTCCACTTT; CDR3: CASSLIGALNNSPLHF
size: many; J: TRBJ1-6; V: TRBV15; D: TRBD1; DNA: TGTGCCACCAGCAGGAGGCCCGACAGGGATAATTCACCCCTCCACTTT; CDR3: CATSRRPDRDNSPLHF
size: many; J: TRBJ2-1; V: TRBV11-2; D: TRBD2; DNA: TGTGCCAGCAGCTTCTACCCTGGGACTAGCGGGGTATACAATGAGCAGTTCTTC; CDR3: CASSFYPGTSGVYNEQFF
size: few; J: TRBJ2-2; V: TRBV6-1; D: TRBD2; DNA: TGTGCCAGCAGAACTGGACTAGCGGGGAACACCGGGGAGCTGTTTTTT; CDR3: CASRTGLAGNTGELFF
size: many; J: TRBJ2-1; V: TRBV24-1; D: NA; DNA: TGTGCCACCAGTGAACACGGACAGATGAGAGGGGAGCAGTTCTTC; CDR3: CATSEHGQMRGEQFF
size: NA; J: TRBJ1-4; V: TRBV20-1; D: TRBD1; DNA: TGCAGTGCTAGAGACCGGACAGGGTGGAAGACTAATGAAAAACTGTTTTTT; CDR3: CSARDRTGWKTNEKLFF
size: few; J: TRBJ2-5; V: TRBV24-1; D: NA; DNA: TGTGCCACCAGTACGAGGACCGGTGCAATGGGCCAGTACTTC; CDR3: CATSTRTGAMGQYF
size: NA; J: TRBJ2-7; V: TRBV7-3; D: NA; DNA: TGTGCCAGCAGCTCAGGGTCCGGGGGCCCCTACGAGCAGTACTTC; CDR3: CASSSGSGGPYEQYF
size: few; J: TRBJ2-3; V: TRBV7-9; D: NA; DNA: TGTGCCAGCAGCAAAGTCCCAGATACGCAGTATTTT; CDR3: CASSKVPDTQYF
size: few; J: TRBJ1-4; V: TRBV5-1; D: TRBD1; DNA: TGCGCCAGCAGACGGACAGGGGGATCTAATGAAAAACTGTTTTTT; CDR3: CASRRTGGSNEKLFF
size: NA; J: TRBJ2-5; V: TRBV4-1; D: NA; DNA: TGCGCCAGCAGCCAAGAAGACAGGGAGACCCAGTACTTC; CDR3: CASSQEDRETQYF
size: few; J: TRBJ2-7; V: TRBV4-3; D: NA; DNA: TGCGCCAGCAGCCAAGATCTAGTAGCCTCCTACGAGCAGTACTTC; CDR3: CASSQDLVASYEQYF
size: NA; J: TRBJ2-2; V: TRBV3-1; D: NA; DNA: TGTGCCTTCTGTTTAATACGCGGGGGCGGCCGTCGTAGCACCGGGGAGCTGTTTTTT; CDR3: CAFCLIRGGGRRSTGELFF
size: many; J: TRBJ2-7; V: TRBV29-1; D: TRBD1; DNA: TGCAGCGTCGAACGGGACAGGGGGCGCGGGGAGCAGTACTTC; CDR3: CSVERDRGRGEQYF
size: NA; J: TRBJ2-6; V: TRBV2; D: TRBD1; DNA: TGTGCCACCGGGCAGGGACAGGGGCTCTCTGGGGCCAACGTCCTGACTTTC; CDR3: CATGQGQGLSGANVLTF
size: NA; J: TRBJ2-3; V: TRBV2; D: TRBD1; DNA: TGTGCCAGCAGCCCCGGGACAGGGTCAATTGATACGCAGTATTTT; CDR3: CASSPGTGSIDTQYF
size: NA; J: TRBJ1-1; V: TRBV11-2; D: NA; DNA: TGTGCCAGCAGTCAGACCAAACCCCGGGCTATCATGAACACTGAAGCTTTCTTT; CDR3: CASSQTKPRAIMNTEAFF
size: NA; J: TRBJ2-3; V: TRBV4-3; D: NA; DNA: TGCGCCAGCAGCCAAGATGAGGGGGCGCAGTATTTT; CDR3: CASSQDEGAQYF
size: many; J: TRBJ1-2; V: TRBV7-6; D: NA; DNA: TGTGCCAGCAGCCCCGTTGGTGCCTCGGGCTATGGCTACACCTTC; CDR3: CASSPVGASGYGYTF
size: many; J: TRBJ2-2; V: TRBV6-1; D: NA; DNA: TGTGCCAGCAGGCTTGGCCTTACCGGGGAGCTGTTTTTT; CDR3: CASRLGLTGELFF
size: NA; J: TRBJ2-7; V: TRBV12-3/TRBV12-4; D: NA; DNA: TGTGCCAGCACCCTCAGGGGGGGGGGACAAGCCTACGAGCAGTACTTC; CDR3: CASTLRGGGQAYEQYF
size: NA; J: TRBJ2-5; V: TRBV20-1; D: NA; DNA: TGCAGTGCTGGGGGGCCTGGGGGCCTCGTAGAGACCCAGTACTTC; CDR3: CSAGGPGGLVETQYF
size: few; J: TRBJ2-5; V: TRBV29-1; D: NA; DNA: TGCAGCGTTGATGCGCGTACAGGCGCCAAGACCCAGTACTTC; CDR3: CSVDARTGAKTQYF
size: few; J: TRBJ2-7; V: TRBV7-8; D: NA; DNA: TGTGCCAGCAGCTTACGGGCAGGACCCTACGAGCAGTACTTC; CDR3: CASSLRAGPYEQYF
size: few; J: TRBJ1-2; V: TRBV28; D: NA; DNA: TGTGCCAGCAGTTTACCGGGGGCAGGCTATGGCTACACCTTC; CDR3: CASSLPGAGYGYTF
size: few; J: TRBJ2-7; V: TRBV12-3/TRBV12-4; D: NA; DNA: TGTGCCAGCAGTTTAGGCGTAACCTACGAGCAGTACTTC; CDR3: CASSLGVTYEQYF
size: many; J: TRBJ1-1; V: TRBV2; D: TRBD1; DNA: TGTGCCAGCAGGGAGACAGGGAGGACTGAAGCTTTCTTT; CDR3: CASRETGRTEAFF
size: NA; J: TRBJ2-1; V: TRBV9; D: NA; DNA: TGTGCCAGCAGCGTAGATGGGGCGGGATCCTACAATGAGCAGTTCTTC; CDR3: CASSVDGAGSYNEQFF
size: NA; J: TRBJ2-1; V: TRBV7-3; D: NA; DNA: TGTGCCAGCAGCTTAACGCTCCTAGCCCCCTACAATGAGCAGTTCTTC; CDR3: CASSLTLLAPYNEQFF
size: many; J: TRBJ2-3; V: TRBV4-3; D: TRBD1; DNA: TGCGCCAGCAGCGCAGGGGGTGAAGCAGATACGCAGTATTTT; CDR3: CASSAGGEADTQYF
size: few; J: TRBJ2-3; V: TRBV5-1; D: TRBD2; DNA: TGCGCCAGCAGGTCCCAACTAGCGGGGAAAACAGATACGCAGTATTTT; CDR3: CASRSQLAGKTDTQYF
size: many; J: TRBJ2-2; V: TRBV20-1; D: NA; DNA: TGCAGTGCTAGAAGGGGGAGTATATCCGGGGAGCTGTTTTTT; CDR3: CSARRGSISGELFF
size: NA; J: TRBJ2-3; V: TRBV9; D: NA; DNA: TGTGCCAGCAGCGAGCAGAACATGTCACCGCAGTATTTT; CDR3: CASSEQNMSPQYF
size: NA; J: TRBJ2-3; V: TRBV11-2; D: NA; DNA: TGTGCCAGCAGCTTGCTAGATGTTGCGCAGTATTTT; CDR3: CASSLLDVAQYF
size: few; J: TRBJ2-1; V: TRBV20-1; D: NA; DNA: TGCAGTGCTAGAGAGATACGCTCCTACAATGAGCAGTTCTTC; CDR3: CSAREIRSYNEQFF
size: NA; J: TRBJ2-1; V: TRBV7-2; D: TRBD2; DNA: TGTGCCAGCAGCTTAACTAGCGGATCTTTCAATGAGCAGTTCTTC; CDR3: CASSLTSGSFNEQFF
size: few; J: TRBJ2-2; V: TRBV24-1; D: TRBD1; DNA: TGTGCCACCAGTGATGACAGGGCCAGGAACACCGGGGAGCTGTTTTTT; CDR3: CATSDDRARNTGELFF
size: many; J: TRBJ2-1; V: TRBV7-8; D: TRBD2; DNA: TGTGCCAGCAGCTTACAGTTCGGCGGGAGCAATGAGCAGTTCTTC; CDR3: CASSLQFGGSNEQFF
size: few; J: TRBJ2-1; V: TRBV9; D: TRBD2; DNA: TGTGCCAGCAGCCCGACGGGGGGACGGGAGCAGTTCTTC; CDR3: CASSPTGGREQFF
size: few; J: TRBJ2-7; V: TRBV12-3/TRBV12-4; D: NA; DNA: TGTGCCAGCAGCACAGACAGGTACGAGCAGTACTTC; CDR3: CASSTDRYEQYF
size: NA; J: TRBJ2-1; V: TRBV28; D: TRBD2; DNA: TGTGCCAGCAGTTTTTGGTTGAGCGGGGTGGGGAACAATGAGCAGTTCTTC; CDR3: CASSFWLSGVGNNEQFF
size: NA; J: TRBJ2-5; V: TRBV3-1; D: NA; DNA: TGTGCCAGCAGGCCTACAGGGCTTGAGACCCAGTACTTC; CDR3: CASRPTGLETQYF
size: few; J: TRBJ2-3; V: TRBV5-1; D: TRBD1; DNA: TGCGCCAGCAGCTTGGCCAGGACAGGGGTCAGAAGCACAGATACGCAGTATTTT; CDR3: CASSLARTGVRSTDTQYF
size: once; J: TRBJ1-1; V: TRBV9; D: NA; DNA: TGTGCCAGCAGCGCGAATTCGGGCACTGAAGCTTTCTTT; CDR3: CASSANSGTEAFF